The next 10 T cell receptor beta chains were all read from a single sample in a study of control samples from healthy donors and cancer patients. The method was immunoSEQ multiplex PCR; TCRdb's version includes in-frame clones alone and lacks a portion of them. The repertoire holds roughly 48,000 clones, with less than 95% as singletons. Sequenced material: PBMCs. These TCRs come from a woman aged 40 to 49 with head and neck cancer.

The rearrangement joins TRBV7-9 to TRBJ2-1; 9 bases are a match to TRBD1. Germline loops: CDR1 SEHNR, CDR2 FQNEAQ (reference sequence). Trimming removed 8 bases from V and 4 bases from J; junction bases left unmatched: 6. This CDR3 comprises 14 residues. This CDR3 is CASRKGQGYNEQFF. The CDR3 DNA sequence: TGTGCCAGCCGGAAGGGACAGGGTTACAATGAGCAGTTCTTC.

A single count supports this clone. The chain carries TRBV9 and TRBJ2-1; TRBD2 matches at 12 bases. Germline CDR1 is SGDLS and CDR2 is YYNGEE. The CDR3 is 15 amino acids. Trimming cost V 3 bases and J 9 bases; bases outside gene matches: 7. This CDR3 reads CASSALAGGTGEQFF. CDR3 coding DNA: TGTGCCAGCAGCGCTCTAGCGGGAGGGACGGGTGAGCAGTTCTTC.

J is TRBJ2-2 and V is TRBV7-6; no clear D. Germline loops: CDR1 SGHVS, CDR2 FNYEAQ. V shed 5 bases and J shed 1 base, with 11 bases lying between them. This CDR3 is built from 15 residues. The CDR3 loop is CASSPQPLNTGELFF. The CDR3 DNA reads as TGTGCCAGCAGCCCACAGCCACTGAACACCGGGGAGCTGTTTTTT.

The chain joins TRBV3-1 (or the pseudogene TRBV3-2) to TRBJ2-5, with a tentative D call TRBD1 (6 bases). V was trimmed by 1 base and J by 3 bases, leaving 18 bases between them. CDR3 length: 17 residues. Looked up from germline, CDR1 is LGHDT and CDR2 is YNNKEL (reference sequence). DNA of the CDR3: TGTGCCAGCAGCCAAGTCGGGCGAGGGGGACATGAAGAGACCCAGTACTTC. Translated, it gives CASSQVGRGGHEETQYF.

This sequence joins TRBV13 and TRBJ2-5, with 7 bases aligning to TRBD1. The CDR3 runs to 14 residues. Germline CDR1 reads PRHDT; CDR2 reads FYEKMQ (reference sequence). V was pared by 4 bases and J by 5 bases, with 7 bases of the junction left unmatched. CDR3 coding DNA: TGTGCCAGCAGCTCCTCGACAGGGTGGGAGACCCAGTACTTC. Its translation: CASSSSTGWETQYF.

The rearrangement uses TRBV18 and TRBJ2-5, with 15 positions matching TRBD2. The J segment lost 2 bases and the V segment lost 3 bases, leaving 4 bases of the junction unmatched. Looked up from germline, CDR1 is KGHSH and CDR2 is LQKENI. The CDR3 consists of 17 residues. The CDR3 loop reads CASSPRGLAGGQETQYF. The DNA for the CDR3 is TGTGCCAGCTCACCCCGGGGACTAGCGGGGGGACAAGAGACCCAGTACTTC.

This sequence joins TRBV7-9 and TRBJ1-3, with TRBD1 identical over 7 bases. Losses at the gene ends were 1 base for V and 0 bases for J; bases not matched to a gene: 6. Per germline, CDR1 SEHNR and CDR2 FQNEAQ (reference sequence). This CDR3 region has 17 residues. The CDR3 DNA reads TGTGCCAGCAGCTTAGGGACAGGTTCGGGCTCTGGAAACACCATATATTTT. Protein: CASSLGTGSGSGNTIYF.

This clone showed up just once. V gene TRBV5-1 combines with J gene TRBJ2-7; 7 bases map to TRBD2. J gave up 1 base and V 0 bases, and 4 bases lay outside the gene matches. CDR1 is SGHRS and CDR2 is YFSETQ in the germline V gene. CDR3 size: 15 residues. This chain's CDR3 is CASSLVPSGSYEQYF. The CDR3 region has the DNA TGCGCCAGCAGCTTGGTGCCTAGCGGATCCTACGAGCAGTACTTC.

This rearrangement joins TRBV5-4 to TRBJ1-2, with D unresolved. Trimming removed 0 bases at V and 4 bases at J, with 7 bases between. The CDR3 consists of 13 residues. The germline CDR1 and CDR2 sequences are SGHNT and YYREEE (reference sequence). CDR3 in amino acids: CASSLGSPYGYTF. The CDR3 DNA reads TGTGCCAGCAGCTTGGGTTCCCCCTATGGCTACACCTTC. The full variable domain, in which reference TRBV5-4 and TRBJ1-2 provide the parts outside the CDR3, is ETGVTQSPTHLIKTRGQQVTLRCSSQSGHNTVSWYQQALGQGPQFIFQYYREEENGRGNFPPRFSGLQFPNYSSELNVNALELDDSALYLCASSLGSPYGYTFGSGTRLTVV.

CDR3 amino acids: CASSLREIYEQYF. CDR3 DNA: TGTGCCAGCAGTTTAAGGGAGATCTACGAGCAGTACTTC. This rearrangement joins TRBV12-3 or TRBV12-4 to TRBJ2-7; a weak D match, TRBD2 (5 bases). This CDR3 is built from 13 residues. The V end lost 2 bases, the J end lost 3 bases, and 8 bases lay between the germline ends.